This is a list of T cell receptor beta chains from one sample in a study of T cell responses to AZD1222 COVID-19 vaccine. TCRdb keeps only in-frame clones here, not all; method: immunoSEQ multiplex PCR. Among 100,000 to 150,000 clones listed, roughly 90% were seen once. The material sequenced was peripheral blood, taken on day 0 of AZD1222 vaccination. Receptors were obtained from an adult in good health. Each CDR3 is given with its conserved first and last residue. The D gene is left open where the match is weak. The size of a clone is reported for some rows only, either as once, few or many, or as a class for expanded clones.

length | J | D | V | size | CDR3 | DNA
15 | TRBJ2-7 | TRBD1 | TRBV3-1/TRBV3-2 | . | CASSHAGGGSYEQYF | TGTGCCAGCAGCCACGCAGGGGGCGGCTCCTACGAGCAGTACTTC
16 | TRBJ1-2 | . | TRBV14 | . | CASSQDQARGTYGYTF | TGTGCCAGCAGCCAAGATCAGGCCAGGGGAACATACGGCTACACCTTC
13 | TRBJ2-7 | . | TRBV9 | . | CASSAISSYEQYF | TGTGCCAGCAGCGCTATAAGTTCCTACGAGCAGTACTTC
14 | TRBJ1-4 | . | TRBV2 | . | CASGALTPQEKLFF | TGTGCCAGCGGGGCCCTGACTCCACAAGAAAAACTGTTTTTT
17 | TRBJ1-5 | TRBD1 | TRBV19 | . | CASSSYRGQGSNQPQHF | TGTGCCAGTAGTTCCTACAGGGGGCAGGGAAGCAATCAGCCCCAGCATTTT
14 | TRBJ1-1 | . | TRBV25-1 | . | CASSDFSRELAAFF | TGTGCCAGCAGTGATTTCTCCAGGGAGCTAGCGGCTTTCTTT
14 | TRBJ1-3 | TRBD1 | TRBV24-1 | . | CATSDPGGGNTIYF | TGTGCCACCAGTGATCCAGGGGGTGGAAACACCATATATTTT
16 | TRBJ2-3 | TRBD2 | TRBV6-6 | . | CASSPRSLAGVDTQYF | TGTGCCAGCAGTCCCCGATCACTGGCGGGGGTGGATACGCAGTATTTT
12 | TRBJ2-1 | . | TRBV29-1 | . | CSVDGGDNEQFF | TGCAGCGTTGATGGGGGTGACAATGAGCAGTTCTTC
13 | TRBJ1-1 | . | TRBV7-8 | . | CASSLAPRTEAFF | TGTGCCAGCAGCTTAGCGCCGAGGACTGAAGCTTTCTTT
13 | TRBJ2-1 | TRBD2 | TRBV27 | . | CASSLRERHEQFF | TGTGCCAGCAGTTTGCGGGAGAGGCATGAGCAGTTCTTC
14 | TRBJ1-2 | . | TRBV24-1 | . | CATSDGSLDYGYTF | TGTGCCACCAGTGATGGCAGCCTAGACTATGGCTACACCTTC
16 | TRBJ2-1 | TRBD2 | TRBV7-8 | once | CASSGRLAGGYNEQFF | TGTGCCAGCAGCGGTAGACTAGCGGGAGGGTACAATGAGCAGTTCTTC
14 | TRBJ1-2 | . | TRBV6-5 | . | CASRPPVSAYGYTF | TGTGCCAGCAGGCCACCCGTCTCGGCCTATGGCTACACCTTC
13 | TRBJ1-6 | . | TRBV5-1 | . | CASSLDRDSPLHF | TGCGCCAGCAGCTTGGACAGGGACTCACCCCTCCACTTT
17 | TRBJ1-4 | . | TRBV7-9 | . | CASSSILQGLTNEKLFF | TGTGCCAGCAGCTCCATTCTCCAAGGGTTAACTAATGAAAAACTGTTTTTT
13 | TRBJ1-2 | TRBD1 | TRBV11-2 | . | CASSQDRGYGYTF | TGTGCCAGCAGCCAAGACAGGGGCTATGGCTACACCTTC
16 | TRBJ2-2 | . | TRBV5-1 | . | CASIQDLIVNTGELFF | TGCGCCAGTATACAGGACCTTATAGTGAACACCGGGGAGCTGTTTTTT
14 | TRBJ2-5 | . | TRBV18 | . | CASSPYGDQETQYF | TGTGCCAGCTCACCATACGGGGATCAAGAGACCCAGTACTTC
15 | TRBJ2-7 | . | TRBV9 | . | CASSVSPGGGDEQYF | TGTGCCAGCAGCGTATCCCCAGGGGGAGGGGACGAGCAGTACTTC
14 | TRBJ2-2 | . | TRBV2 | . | CASSELRNTGELFF | TGTGCCAGCAGTGAGCTAAGGAACACCGGGGAGCTGTTTTTT
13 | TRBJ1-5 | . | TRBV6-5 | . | CAGKPGSNQPQHF | TGTGCCGGTAAACCGGGGTCAAATCAGCCCCAGCATTTT
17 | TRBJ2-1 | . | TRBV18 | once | CASSLRPGQSSYNEQFF | TGTGCCAGCTCACTACGCCCGGGACAAAGCTCCTACAATGAGCAGTTCTTC
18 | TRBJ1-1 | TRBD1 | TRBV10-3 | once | CAISEYGQDRDTHTEAFF | TGTGCCATCAGTGAATATGGACAGGACAGAGACACGCACACTGAAGCTTTCTTT
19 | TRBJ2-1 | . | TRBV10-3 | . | CAISPAGGFTSASYNEQFF | TGTGCCATCAGTCCTGCAGGGGGCTTTACTAGCGCCTCCTACAATGAGCAGTTCTTC
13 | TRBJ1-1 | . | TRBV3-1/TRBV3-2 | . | CASSLNMNTEAFF | TGTGCCAGCAGCCTTAACATGAACACTGAAGCTTTCTTT
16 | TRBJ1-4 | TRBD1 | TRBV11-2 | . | CASSLGSRGKGKKLFF | TGTGCCAGCAGCTTAGGAAGCAGGGGGAAAGGGAAAAAACTGTTTTTT
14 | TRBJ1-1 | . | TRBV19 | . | CASSITGFGTEAFF | TGTGCCAGTAGTATTACAGGGTTCGGCACTGAAGCTTTCTTT
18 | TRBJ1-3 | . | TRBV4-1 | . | CASSQEGRTYSSGNTIYF | TGCGCCAGCAGCCAAGAAGGGAGGACGTACAGCTCTGGAAACACCATATATTTT
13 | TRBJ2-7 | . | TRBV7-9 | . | CASSLAGDHEQYF | TGTGCCAGCAGCTTAGCGGGGGACCACGAGCAGTACTTC
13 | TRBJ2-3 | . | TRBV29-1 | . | CSAPPGGTDTQYF | TGCAGCGCCCCGCCAGGGGGCACAGATACGCAGTATTTT
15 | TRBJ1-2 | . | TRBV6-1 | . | CASSELLQGNYGYTF | TGTGCCAGCAGTGAACTTTTACAGGGCAACTATGGCTACACCTTC
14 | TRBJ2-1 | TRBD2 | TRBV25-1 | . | CASSLAGLYNEQFF | TGTGCCAGCAGTCTAGCGGGCCTCTACAATGAGCAGTTCTTC
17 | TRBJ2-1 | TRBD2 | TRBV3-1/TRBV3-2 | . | CASSQTPSTSGPNEQFF | TGTGCCAGCAGCCAAACGCCCTCGACTAGCGGACCCAATGAGCAGTTCTTC
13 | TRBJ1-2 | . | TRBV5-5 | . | CARRVRTEGGYTF | TGTGCGAGGAGGGTCCGAACGGAAGGTGGCTACACCTTC
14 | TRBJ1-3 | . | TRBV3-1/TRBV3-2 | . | CASSQGTFGNTIYF | TGTGCCAGCAGCCAAGGGACATTCGGAAACACCATATATTTT
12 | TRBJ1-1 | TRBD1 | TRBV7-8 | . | CASSLGQGEAFF | TGTGCCAGCAGCCTGGGACAGGGTGAAGCTTTCTTT
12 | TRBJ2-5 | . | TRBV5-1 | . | CASSYNQETQYF | TGCGCCAGCAGCTACAACCAAGAGACCCAGTACTTC
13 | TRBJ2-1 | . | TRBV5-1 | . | CASSLLDNNEQFF | TGCGCCAGCAGCTTGTTGGACAACAATGAGCAGTTCTTC
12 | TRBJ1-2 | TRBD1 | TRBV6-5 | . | CASSKSGGGYTF | TGTGCCAGCAGTAAATCAGGGGGCGGCTACACCTTC
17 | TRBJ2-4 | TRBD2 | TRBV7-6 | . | CASSLSPPSGDKNIQYF | TGTGCCAGCAGCTTATCGCCGCCTAGCGGGGATAAAAACATTCAGTACTTC
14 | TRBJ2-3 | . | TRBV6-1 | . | CASSELGYTDTQYF | TGTGCCAGCAGTGAACTTGGGTACACAGATACGCAGTATTTT
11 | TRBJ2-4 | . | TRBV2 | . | CASRGTYEENF | TGTGCCAGCAGGGGGACCTACGAGGAAAACTTC
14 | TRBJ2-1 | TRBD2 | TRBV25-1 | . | CASIPSGSYNEQFF | TGTGCCAGCATACCTAGCGGCTCCTACAATGAGCAGTTCTTC
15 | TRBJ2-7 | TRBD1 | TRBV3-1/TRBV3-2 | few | CASSQVGTDSYEQYF | TGTGCCAGCAGCCAAGTCGGGACAGACTCCTACGAGCAGTACTTC
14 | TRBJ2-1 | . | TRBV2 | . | CASSPGLDYNEQFF | TGTGCCAGCAGCCCGGGACTCGATTACAATGAGCAGTTCTTC
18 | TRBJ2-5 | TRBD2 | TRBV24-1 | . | CATSDGTGTSGAWETQYF | TGTGCCACCAGTGATGGGACCGGGACTAGCGGGGCGTGGGAGACCCAGTACTTC
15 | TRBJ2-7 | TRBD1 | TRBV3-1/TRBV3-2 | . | CASSQAGTGIFQQYF | TGTGCCAGCAGCCAAGCCGGGACAGGGATCTTCCAGCAGTACTTC
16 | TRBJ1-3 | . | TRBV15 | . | CATSSRDTASGNTIYF | TGTGCCACCAGCAGCCGGGACACCGCGTCTGGAAACACCATATATTTT
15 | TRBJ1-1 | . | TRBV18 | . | CASSPLRGLNTEAFF | TGTGCCAGCTCACCACTGAGGGGTTTGAACACTGAAGCTTTCTTT
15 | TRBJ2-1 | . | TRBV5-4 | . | CASSLAVDGNSEQFF | TGTGCCAGCAGCTTGGCCGTGGACGGGAACAGTGAGCAGTTCTTC